This record covers a single T cell receptor beta chain. PCR amplification relied on 60 Vbeta primers (plus 13 Jbeta primers). Measured with immunoSEQ multiplex PCR; TCRdb has only the in-frame clones, and not every one. The table includes about 130,000 clones, around 83% detected once. This sample is drawn from a study of cytomegalovirus exposure and HLA in healthy donors. In the study overall: Genotyping of nearly 400 donors showed that around 81% belonged to the Caucasian-associated ancestry cluster.

Germline trimming cut 1 base from V and 4 bases from J; bases unmatched to any gene: 7. Germline loops: CDR1 PRHDT, CDR2 FYEKMQ (reference sequence). The CDR3 contains 17 residues. The sequencing sample was made of PBMCs. The receptor was isolated from a girl aged 2 to 10 in good health and CMV-seronegative. The chain carries TRBV13 and TRBJ2-1, with 10 bases lining up with TRBD1. The CDR3 coding sequence is TGTGCCAGCAGCTTAGCCACCGGGACAGGGGTTTACAATGAGCAGTTCTTC. It codes for CASSLATGTGVYNEQFF.